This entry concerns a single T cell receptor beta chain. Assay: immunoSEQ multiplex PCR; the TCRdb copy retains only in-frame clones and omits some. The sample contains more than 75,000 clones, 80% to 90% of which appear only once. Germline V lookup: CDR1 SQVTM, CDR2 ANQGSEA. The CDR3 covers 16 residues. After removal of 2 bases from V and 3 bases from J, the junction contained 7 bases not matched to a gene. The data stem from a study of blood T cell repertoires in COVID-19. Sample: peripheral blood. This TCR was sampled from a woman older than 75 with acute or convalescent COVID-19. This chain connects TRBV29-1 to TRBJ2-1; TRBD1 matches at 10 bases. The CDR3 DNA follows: TGCAGCGTTGAATTGCGGACAGGGGGAGGCTACAATGAGCAGTTCTTC. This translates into CSVELRTGGGYNEQFF.